This TCR beta chain derives from a study of T-cell reconstitution after alpha-beta-depleted transplantation in children (dated by TCRdb to about 2016). Regarding the complete study: Using TCR repertoire profiling, the study followed T-cell immune reconstitution in a quantitative way in children after TCRalphabeta/CD19-depleted allogeneic hematopoietic cell transplantation. What the research found in general, with its limitations: Over the following months the frequencies of hyperexpanded clones went down, and after one year T-cell counts and TCRbeta diversity were mostly credited to newly produced T cells. In some patients, high TCRbeta diversity at day 60 was attributed to recipient T cells and intrathymic progenitors that had survived conditioning. About two months after transplant, the apparently early recovery of alphabetaT-cell counts reportedly depended on just several hundred clones that had expanded rapidly and came from non-depleted graft cells.

The sample's treatment or condition label, in plain terms: allogeneic hematopoietic cell transplantation with graft depleted of TCRalphabeta T cells and CD19 B cells. The transplant recipients were children given TCRalphabeta/CD19-depleted allogeneic hematopoietic cell grafts. The method behind the library was PCR. For sequencing, an Illumina HiSeq 2500 was employed. TCR libraries were prepared with molecular barcoding, using unique molecular identifiers to normalize TCRbeta repertoire quantification. TCRdb cleaned the public reads at Q25 with fastp, built clones with MiXCR and kept in-frame beta chains. Entries that share a CDR3 protein sequence are merged under the most common genes and DNA. A total of a few hundred thousand distinct CDR3 sequences appear in this sample, under 20% of them only once. The ten largest make up 29% of the sample. Comment on this clonotype: There is no known antigen for this receptor. No base qualities exist here, and no much larger clone lies one base off it.

V sheds 3 bases and J sheds 3 bases, leaving 12 bases between their ends. The cysteine opens and the phenylalanine closes a CDR3 of 15 amino acids. CDR3 DNA is the only sequence kept; it has 45 bases, read in frame from the first base. CDR1 and CDR2, per the germline V gene (reference sequence), are SEHNR and FQNEAQ. The chain links TRBV7-9 with TRBJ2-1; the best D guess is TRBD1, with 5 bases matching. Sequencing was performed on PBMCs, mostly from graft donor cells, taken 360 days after TCRalphabeta/CD19-depleted stem cell transplant. The receptor comes from a boy younger than two who had a stem cell transplant for Wiskott-Aldrich syndrome, so the T cells may come from the graft donor. The DNA sequence reads TGTGCCAGCAGCTTCCCCTTTCAGGGCTACAATGAGCAGTTCTTC. Its coded protein is CASSFPFQGYNEQFF.